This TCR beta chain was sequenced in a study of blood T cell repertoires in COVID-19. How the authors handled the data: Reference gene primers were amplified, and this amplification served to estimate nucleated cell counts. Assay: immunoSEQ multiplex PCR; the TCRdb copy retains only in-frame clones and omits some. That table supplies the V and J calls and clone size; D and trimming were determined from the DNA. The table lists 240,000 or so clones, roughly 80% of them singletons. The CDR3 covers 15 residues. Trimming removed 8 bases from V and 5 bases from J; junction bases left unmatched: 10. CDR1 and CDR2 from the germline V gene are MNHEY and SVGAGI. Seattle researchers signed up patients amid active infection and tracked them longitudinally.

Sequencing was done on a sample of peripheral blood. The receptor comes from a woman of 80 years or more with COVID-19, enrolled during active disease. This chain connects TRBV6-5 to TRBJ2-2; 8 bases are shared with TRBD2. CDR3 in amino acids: CASEKAGVQTGELFF. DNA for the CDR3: TGTGCCAGCGAAAAAGCGGGAGTTCAAACCGGGGAGCTGTTTTTT.